This T cell receptor beta chain came from a study of blood T cells in healthy people across ages. The CDR3 has 11 residues. The second PCR ran about 6 to 11 cycles with a sample-barcoded 5' primer and J-beta primers. TCRdb fed the 5' RACE reads into MiXCR, producing one record per CDR3 protein. The data contain over 950,000 distinct CDR3 sequences, about 53% of them singletons. The V and J genes are TRBV21-1 and TRBJ1-4. TRBV21-1 is marked as a pseudogene. The clonotype comes from a woman aged 60-75 years in good health. Sequenced input: blood. CDR3 in amino acids: CASSKLGKLFF. In nucleotides, the CDR3 is TGTGCCAGCAGCAAATTGGGGAAACTGTTTTTT.